Included here is one TCR beta chain sequence, with context. This clone is a singleton in its sample. Its target antigen remains unknown. No base-level quality is on record; no much larger clone is a single base apart. The record originates from a study of blood T cell repertoires in COVID-19 (TCRdb year 2020). Study-level background: Collaborator samples came from the United States, Italy and Spain and covered acute and convalescent phases of COVID-19. The material from the prospective study consisted of cDNA or gDNA derived from T cells, B-cell-depleted T cells, or PBMCs. Deeply sampled blood TCRbeta repertoires from subjects exposed to, actively infected with, or recovered from COVID-19 were included in the dataset. The repertoires were released in a freely available public database meant as a resource for research on the immune response to SARS-CoV-2. The samples were drawn from two sources: the first 160 participants of the ongoing ImmuneRACE study, and 1,254 subjects contributed by 6 global collaborators. Sample metadata almost always included a de-identified subject ID, COVID-19 status, age in years and sex. Where available, HLA class I and class II types were taken from metadata supplied by the sample provider and were not determined by assay-based typing.

Whole blood was collected in K2EDTA tubes by collaborating institutions according to the institutions' own protocols. Collaborator samples were shipped for TCRbeta analysis as frozen whole blood, isolated PBMCs, or DNA extracted from either sample type. The paper's findings and limits, for the study overall: Clinical and demographic metadata were provided uncurated, with the amount varying by source and participant.

TCRbeta CDR3 regions were amplified from genomic DNA by means of the immunoSEQ Assay, a bias-controlled multiplex PCR. The authors processed their data as follows. The number of nucleated cells in each sample was estimated by amplification of reference gene primers within the assay. To quantify the absolute abundance of each unique TCRbeta CDR3 rearrangement, sequence reads were collapsed and filtered. Productive Simpson clonality was computed per sample as the square root of Simpson's diversity index over productive rearrangements. TCRdb provides this immuneACCESS table in a form limited to in-frame rearrangements. Some clones are lacking; in checked studies, under half of them reflect an unresolved V gene, and why the rest are absent is not known. V and J calls and clone size are given by that table; D and trimming were obtained from the DNA. This sample holds 180,000 or so clones; roughly 76% were observed only once. The ten biggest clones cover around 8.9% of the sample.

Trimming costs V 3 bases and J 4 bases, and their ends lie 23 bases apart. The CDR3 spans 17 residues, from the cysteine through the phenylalanine. The only DNA kept is the CDR3, 51 bases in frame from the first base. Sequences DFQATT (CDR1) and SNEGSKA (CDR2) are obtained from the germline V gene (reference sequence). The sequence derives from a woman between 50 and 59 years old with active or convalescent COVID-19. Sequenced: peripheral blood. This sequence uses TRBV20-1 and TRBJ2-3, and TRBD2 may be the D gene, going by 6 matching bases. The nucleotide sequence is given as TGCAGTGCTAGTGTTCCTGGGACTTCCCTCGCGGCAGATACGCAGTATTTT. This encodes CSASVPGTSLAADTQYF.